This T cell receptor (beta chain) was found in a study of blood T cell repertoires in COVID-19. Study-level background: The United States, Italy and Spain provided the acute and convalescent COVID-19 samples. In each case, the material was cDNA or gDNA derived from T cells, B-cell-depleted T cells, or PBMCs.

Source study methods: Amplified reference gene primers provided the basis for estimating nucleated cell counts. Clones were sequenced by immunoSEQ multiplex PCR, and TCRdb holds only the in-frame ones, with some missing. Clone size and the V and J calls come from that table; the DNA yielded D and trimming. The table records some 200,000 clones, roughly 82% of them present only once. The TCR sequence derives from a middle-aged woman with acute or convalescent COVID-19. The source material was peripheral blood.

The chain's CDR3 is CASSETPPSYGYTF. The CDR3 DNA sequence: TGTGCCAGCAGTGAAACACCTCCTAGCTATGGCTACACCTTC. The V call is TRBV6-1, the J call TRBJ1-2; no firm D call. The CDR3 runs to 14 residues. Trimming removed 2 bases from V and 4 bases from J, with 11 bases in between. Per the germline V gene, CDR1 is MNHNS and CDR2 is SASEGT.